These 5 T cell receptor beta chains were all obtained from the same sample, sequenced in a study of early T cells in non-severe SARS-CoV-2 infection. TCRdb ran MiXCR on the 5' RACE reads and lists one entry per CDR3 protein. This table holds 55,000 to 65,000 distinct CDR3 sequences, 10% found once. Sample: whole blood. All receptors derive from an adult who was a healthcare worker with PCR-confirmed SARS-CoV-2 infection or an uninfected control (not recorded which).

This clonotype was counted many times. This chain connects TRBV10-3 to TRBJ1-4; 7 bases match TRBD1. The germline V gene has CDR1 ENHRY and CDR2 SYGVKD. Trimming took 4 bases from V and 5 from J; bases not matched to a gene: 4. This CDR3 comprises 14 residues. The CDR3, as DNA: TGTGCCATCAGTGCCGGGACAGCGAATGAAAAACTGTTTTTT. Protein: CAISAGTANEKLFF.

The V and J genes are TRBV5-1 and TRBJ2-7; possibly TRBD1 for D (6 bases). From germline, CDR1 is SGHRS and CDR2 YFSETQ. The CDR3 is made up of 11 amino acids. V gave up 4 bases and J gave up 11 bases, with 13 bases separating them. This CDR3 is CASSPRDIKYF. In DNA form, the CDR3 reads TGCGCCAGCAGCCCCCGGGACATCAAGTACTTC.

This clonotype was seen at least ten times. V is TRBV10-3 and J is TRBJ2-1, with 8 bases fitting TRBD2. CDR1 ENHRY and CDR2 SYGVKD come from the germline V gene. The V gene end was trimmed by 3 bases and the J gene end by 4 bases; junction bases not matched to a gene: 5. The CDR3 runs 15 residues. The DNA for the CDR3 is TGTGCCATCAGTGACCCCGGGACTAGTTACAATGAGCAGTTCTTC. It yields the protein CAISDPGTSYNEQFF.

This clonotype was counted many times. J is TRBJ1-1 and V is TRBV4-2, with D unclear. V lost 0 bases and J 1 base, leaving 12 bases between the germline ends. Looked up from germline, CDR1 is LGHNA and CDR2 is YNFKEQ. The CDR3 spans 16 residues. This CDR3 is CASSQEGNRQNTEAFF. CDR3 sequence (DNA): TGTGCCAGCAGCCAAGAAGGCAATCGGCAGAACACTGAAGCTTTCTTT.

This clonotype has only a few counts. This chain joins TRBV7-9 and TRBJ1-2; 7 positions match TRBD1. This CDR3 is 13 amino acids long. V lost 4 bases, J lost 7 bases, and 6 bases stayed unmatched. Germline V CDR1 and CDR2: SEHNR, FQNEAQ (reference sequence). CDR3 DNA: TGTGCCAGCAGCTCTGACAGGGTTGCTGGCTACACCTTC. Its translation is CASSSDRVAGYTF.